Here is one T cell receptor beta chain with its context. Its antigen is undetermined. Repertoires were generated with immunoSEQ multiplex PCR, while TCRdb's copy carries only in-frame clones and drops some. The table lists approximately 46,000 clones, 81% of them singletons, with 2.5% to 3% in the top ten. Germline CDR1 SGHVS, CDR2 FNYEAQ. The V end lost 5 bases, the J end lost 0 bases, and 16 bases lay between the germline ends. The CDR3 spans 16 residues. These data originate in a study of PD-L1 blockade in urothelial cancer. Overall study: Patients with male sex and bladder-origin urothelial cancer accounted for most of the roughly 29 enrolled. As for prior chemotherapy regimens, patients had received 0 to 3.

Whole-study findings and limits: Expansion of tumor-associated blood clones at 3 weeks was greater in durable-benefit patients. Better survival was forecast by a pretreatment blood TCR clonality below the median.

The TCR sequence derives from a man aged 65 to 85 with urothelial cancer. The V gene is TRBV7-6, the J gene TRBJ1-1, with D hard to call. Sample: PBMCs, taken around atezolizumab (anti-PD-L1) treatment. CDR3 nucleotides: TGTGCCAGCAGCCCTGACGGAGGGTGGATGAACACTGAAGCTTTCTTT. It yields the protein CASSPDGGWMNTEAFF. The variable domain in full, completed from reference TRBV7-6 and TRBJ1-1, reads GAGVSQSPRYKVTKRGQDVALRCDPISGHVSLYWYRQALGQGPEFLTYFNYEAQQDKSGLPNDRFSAERPEGSISTLTIQRTEQRDSAMYRCASSPDGGWMNTEAFFGQGTRLTVV.